This note documents a single T cell receptor (beta chain) sequence. V shed 1 base, J shed 6 bases, and the junction held 8 bases outside the gene matches. The V gene's germline CDR1 is LGHDT and CDR2 YNNKEL (reference sequence). The CDR3 covers 16 residues. Profiled with immunoSEQ multiplex PCR; TCRdb holds only in-frame clones, not every one. The sample carries some 250,000 clones, 70% to 90% recorded once. The data derive from a study of blood T cell repertoires in COVID-19. Study in general: Sites in the United States, Italy and Spain provided acute and convalescent COVID-19 samples. The cDNA or gDNA used as material had been derived from T cells, B-cell-depleted T cells, or PBMCs.

The sequencing sample was made of peripheral blood. The chain recombines TRBV3-1 (or the pseudogene TRBV3-2) with TRBJ2-7, with 11 bases identical to TRBD2. The receptor comes from a woman aged 25 to 39 with acute or convalescent COVID-19. The CDR3 loop is CASSQVASGRRGEQYF. The CDR3 DNA sequence: TGTGCCAGCAGCCAAGTGGCTAGCGGGAGGAGGGGCGAGCAGTACTTC.